This TCR beta chain was identified in a study of identical twins. Findings and limits, study-wide: The study found excess low generation probability among twin-shared out-of-frame alpha sequences. There were fewer insertions in abundant cord blood beta clonotypes, but memory repertoires showed no such pattern.

Addition of a universal primer site occurred through template switching, and cDNA carried unique molecular identifiers. TCRdb re-called the 5' RACE reads through MiXCR, storing one row per CDR3 protein. The table lists 450,000 or so distinct CDR3 sequences, less than 20% of them singletons. CDR1 and CDR2 from the germline V gene are DFQATT and SNEGSKA (reference sequence). This CDR3 comprises 12 residues. The ends were cut back, 3 bases at V and 4 bases at J, with 9 bases in the middle. In this sample, this clonotype turned up a few times. The antigen remains unidentified. What was sequenced was naive T cells sorted from blood. The TCR was taken from a man aged 50-60 years in good health. V and J are TRBV20-1 and TRBJ2-5; no reliable D call. Here the CDR3 DNA reads TGCAGTGCTAGTCATCCACGAGAGACCCAGTACTTC. As protein: CSASHPRETQYF.